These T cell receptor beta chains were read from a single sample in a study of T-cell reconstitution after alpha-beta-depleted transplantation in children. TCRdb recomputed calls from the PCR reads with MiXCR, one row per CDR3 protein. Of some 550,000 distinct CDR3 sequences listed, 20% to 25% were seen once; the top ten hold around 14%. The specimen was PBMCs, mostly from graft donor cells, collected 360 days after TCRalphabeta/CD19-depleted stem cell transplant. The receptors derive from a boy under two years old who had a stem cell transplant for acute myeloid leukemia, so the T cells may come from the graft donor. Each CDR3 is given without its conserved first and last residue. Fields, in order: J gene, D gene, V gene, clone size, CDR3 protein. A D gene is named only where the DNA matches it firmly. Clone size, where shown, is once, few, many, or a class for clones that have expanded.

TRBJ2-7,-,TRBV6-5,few,ASSYLGDSYEQY
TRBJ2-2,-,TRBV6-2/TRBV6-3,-,ASSYPKWDTGELI
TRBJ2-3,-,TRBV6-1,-,ASSAIANADTQY
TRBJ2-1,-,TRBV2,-,ASSEDLTSWDEQF
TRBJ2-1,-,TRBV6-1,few,ASSEAYNTLDNEQF
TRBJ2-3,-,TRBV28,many,ASSADRPEDTQY
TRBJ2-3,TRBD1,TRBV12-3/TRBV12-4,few,ASSRRPGQGDTDTQY
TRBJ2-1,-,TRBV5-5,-,ASSLLGGLGNEQF
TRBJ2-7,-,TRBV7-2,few,ASSPRIVGEQY
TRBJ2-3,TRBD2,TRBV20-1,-,CARERLAGRTDTQY
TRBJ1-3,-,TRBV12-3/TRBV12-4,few,ASSLGGGNTIY
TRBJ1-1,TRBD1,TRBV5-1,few,ASSLGTGTGMNTEAF
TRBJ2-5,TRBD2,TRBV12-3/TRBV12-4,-,ASSLSGVETQY
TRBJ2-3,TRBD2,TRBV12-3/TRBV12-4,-,ASSGSGGPADTQY
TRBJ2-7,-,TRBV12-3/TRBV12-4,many,ASSSDSVGQY
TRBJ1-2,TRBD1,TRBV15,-,ATSRDQTGGGYT
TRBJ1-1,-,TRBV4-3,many,ASSQTANTEAF
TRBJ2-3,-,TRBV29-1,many,SVVRGVDTQY
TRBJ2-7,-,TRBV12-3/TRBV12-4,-,ASTAGILLEQY
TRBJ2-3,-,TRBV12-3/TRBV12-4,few,ASSPLRNTQY
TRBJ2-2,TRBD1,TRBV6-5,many,ASSRGGPGELF
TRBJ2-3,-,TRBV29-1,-,SVELDRKDTQY
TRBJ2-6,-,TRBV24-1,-,ATSDSTGFSGANVLT
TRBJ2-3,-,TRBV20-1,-,SAPPRDRPTDTQY
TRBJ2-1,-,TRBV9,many,ASSPSRDEQF
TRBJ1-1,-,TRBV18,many,ASSPPGRPEAF
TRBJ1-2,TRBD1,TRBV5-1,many,ASSLWTGQVYGYT
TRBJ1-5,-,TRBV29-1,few,SVKTGLNQPQH
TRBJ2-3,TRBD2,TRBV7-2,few,ASSLTGGSPAVDTQY
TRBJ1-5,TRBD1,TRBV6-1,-,ATSEGANQPQH
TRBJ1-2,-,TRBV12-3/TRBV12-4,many,ASSLANLNYGYT
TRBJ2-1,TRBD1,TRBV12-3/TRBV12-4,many,ASSAGTGGSYNEQF
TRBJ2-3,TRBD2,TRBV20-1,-,SARPSSGGGDTQY
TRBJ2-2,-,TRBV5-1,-,ASSLAVGAGELF
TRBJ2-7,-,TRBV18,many,ASSPPGSYEQY
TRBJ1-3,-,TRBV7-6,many,ASSVTVGPGNTIY
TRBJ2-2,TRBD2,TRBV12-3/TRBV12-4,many,ASSLAPIGTIGELF
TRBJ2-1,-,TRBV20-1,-,SARDLGPSYNEQF
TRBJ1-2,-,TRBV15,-,ATSRDRDHLGYT
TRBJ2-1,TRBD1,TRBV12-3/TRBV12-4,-,ASRTQGAPYNEQF
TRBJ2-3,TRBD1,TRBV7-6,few,ASSLLDREAEDTQY